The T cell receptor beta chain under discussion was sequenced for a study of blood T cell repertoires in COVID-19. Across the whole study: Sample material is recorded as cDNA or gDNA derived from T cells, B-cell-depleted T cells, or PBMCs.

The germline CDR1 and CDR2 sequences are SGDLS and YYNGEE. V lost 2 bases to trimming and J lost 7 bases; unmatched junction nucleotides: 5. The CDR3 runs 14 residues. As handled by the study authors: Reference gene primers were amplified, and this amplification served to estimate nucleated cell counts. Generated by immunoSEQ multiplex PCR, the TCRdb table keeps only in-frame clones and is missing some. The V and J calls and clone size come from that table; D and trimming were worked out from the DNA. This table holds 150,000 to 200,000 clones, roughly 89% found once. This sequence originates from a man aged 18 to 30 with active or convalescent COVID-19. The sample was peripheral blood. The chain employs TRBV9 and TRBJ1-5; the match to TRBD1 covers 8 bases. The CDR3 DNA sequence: TGTGCCAGCAGCGTTACAGGGGGGGGGCAGCCCCAGCATTTT. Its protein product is CASSVTGGGQPQHF.